These 20 T cell receptor beta chains originate from one sample sequenced in a study of T cell responses to AZD1222 COVID-19 vaccine. Profiled with immunoSEQ multiplex PCR; TCRdb holds only in-frame clones, not every one. In the table there are approximately 110,000 clones, around 90% of which are singletons. This sample comprised peripheral blood, obtained on day 0 of AZD1222 vaccination. Source of these receptors: an adult in good health.

V usage is TRBV14 and J usage is TRBJ2-5; possible D gene TRBD2, 7 bases. The CDR3 contains 15 residues. Germline CDR1 and CDR2: SGHDN and FVKESK. Trimming left V 3 bases short and J 4 bases short, with 15 bases between. The CDR3 spells CASSHARGAIETQYF. The CDR3 DNA sequence: TGTGCCAGCAGCCACGCCCGGGGGGCCATAGAGACCCAGTACTTC.

This clone came up a few times. V and J are TRBV7-9 and TRBJ2-2; 8 bases are a match to TRBD1. The CDR3 spans 14 residues. CDR1 SEHNR and CDR2 FQNEAQ come from the germline V gene (reference sequence). The J segment lost 7 bases and the V segment lost 5 bases, leaving 6 bases of the junction unmatched. The CDR3 here is CASSAQGADGELFF. For the CDR3, the DNA is TGTGCCAGCAGCGCGCAGGGGGCGGACGGGGAGCTGTTTTTT.

The V call is TRBV6-5, the J call TRBJ2-1; 8 bases are a match to TRBD1. Germline V gene sequence: CDR1 MNHEY, CDR2 SVGAGI. After removal of 2 bases from V and 2 bases from J, the junction contained 5 bases not matched to a gene. There are 16 residues in the CDR3. The CDR3: CASSYIMGQAYNEQFF. The CDR3 DNA reads TGTGCCAGCAGTTACATCATGGGACAGGCCTACAATGAGCAGTTCTTC.

The rearrangement joins TRBV6-1 to TRBJ1-2; D may be TRBD1 (6 bases). The CDR3 extends over 12 amino acids. Trimming took 4 bases from V and 9 from J, leaving 12 bases between them. Germline lookup yields CDR1 MNHNS and CDR2 SASEGT. CDR3 coding DNA: TGTGCCAGCAGTGTAACAGGGAACCGCTACACCTTC. Its protein is CASSVTGNRYTF.

Only one count was recorded for this clone. This rearrangement joins TRBV18 to TRBJ1-2, with 10 bases lining up with TRBD1. With 2 bases clipped from V and 0 bases from J, the junction kept 0 bases outside the gene matches. Looked up from germline, CDR1 is KGHSH and CDR2 is LQKENI. CDR3 length: 15 amino acids. The CDR3 coding sequence is TGTGCCAGCTCACCAGGACAGGGGGCTAACTATGGCTACACCTTC. Translated, it gives CASSPGQGANYGYTF. The full variable domain, with the rest looked up from reference TRBV18 and TRBJ1-2, is NAGVMQNPRHLVRRRGQEARLRCSPMKGHSHVYWYRQLPEEGLKFMVYLQKENIIDESGMPKERFSAEFPKEGPSILRIQQVVRGDSAAYFCASSPGQGANYGYTFGSGTRLTVV.

This chain connects TRBV27 to TRBJ1-2, with 10 bases that match TRBD1. Germline trimming cut 4 bases from V and 2 bases from J; bases unmatched to any gene: 4. The CDR3 is 15 amino acids. Germline lookup yields CDR1 MNHEY and CDR2 SMNVEV (reference sequence). The CDR3, as DNA: TGTGCCAGCAGTTCGGGACAGGGGTTAAACTATGGCTACACCTTC. Its translation: CASSSGQGLNYGYTF.

This clone was found a few times. The chain employs TRBV5-6 and TRBJ2-5; D ambiguous. Between the trimmed V and J ends, which lost 2 bases and 1 base, there was a span of 15 bases. The CDR3 contains 16 residues. Germline loops: CDR1 SGHDT, CDR2 YYEEEE. The CDR3 sequence: CASSFVIVPGQETQYF. CDR3 bases: TGTGCCAGCAGCTTTGTGATAGTTCCGGGCCAAGAGACCCAGTACTTC. The variable domain in full, completed from reference TRBV5-6 and TRBJ2-5, reads DAGVTQSPTHLIKTRGQQVTLRCSPKSGHDTVSWYQQALGQGPQFIFQYYEEEERQRGNFPDRFSGHQFPNYSSELNVNALLLGDSALYLCASSFVIVPGQETQYFGPGTRLLVL.

The chain uses TRBV6-5 and TRBJ1-5; D gene unclear. Germline loops: CDR1 MNHEY, CDR2 SVGAGI. The CDR3 extends over 13 amino acids. The V gene lost 7 bases and the J gene lost 6 bases, with 13 bases spanning the gap. The CDR3 loop reads CASTLLGVQPQHF. Here the CDR3 DNA reads TGTGCCAGCACCCTATTGGGTGTTCAGCCCCAGCATTTT.

The rearrangement joins TRBV28 to TRBJ1-6, with D unclear. This CDR3 comprises 15 residues. Trimming cost V 7 bases and J 5 bases, with 15 bases left between them. Germline values: CDR1 MDHEN, CDR2 SYDVKM. In nucleotides, the CDR3 is TGTGCCAGCACCCTAGGCAGCTACCATAATTCACCCCTCCACTTT. It is translated as CASTLGSYHNSPLHF. The variable domain in full, with the rest retrieved from reference TRBV28 and TRBJ1-6, is DVKVTQSSRYLVKRTGEKVFLECVQDMDHENMFWYRQDPGLGLRLIYFSYDVKMKEKGDIPEGYSVSREKKERFSLILESASTNQTSMYLCASTLGSYHNSPLHFGNGTRLTVT.

The CDR3 here is CASSRGGPYEQYF. CDR3 bases: TGTGCCAGCAGCCGGGGGGGACCCTACGAGCAGTACTTC. The gene calls are TRBV3-1 (or the pseudogene TRBV3-2) and TRBJ2-7; 7 bases are shared with TRBD2. V trimming: 4 bases; J trimming: 2 bases; junction bases outside the gene matches: 2. The germline CDR1 and CDR2 sequences are LGHDT and YNNKEL (reference sequence). The CDR3 totals 13 residues.

This chain uses TRBV28 with TRBJ1-5; 7 positions match TRBD1. Germline lookup yields CDR1 MDHEN and CDR2 SYDVKM. The CDR3 spans 15 residues. V shed 2 bases, J shed 4 bases, and the junction held 5 bases outside the gene matches. Here the CDR3 reads CASSLLDRRNQPQHF. CDR3 in DNA: TGTGCCAGCAGTTTACTGGACAGGAGAAATCAGCCCCAGCATTTT.

The chain is built from TRBV20-1 and TRBJ1-1, with D maybe TRBD1 (6 bases). Germline V gene lookup returns CDR1 DFQATT and CDR2 SNEGSKA (reference sequence). V gave up 6 bases and J gave up 6 bases, with 11 bases separating them. The CDR3 consists of 11 residues. In DNA form, the CDR3 reads TGCAGTGCCGCACAGGGCTCTGAAGCTTTCTTT. It codes for CSAAQGSEAFF.

This chain connects TRBV30 to TRBJ1-3, with D uncertain. Per the germline V gene, CDR1 is GTSNPN and CDR2 is SVGIG (reference sequence). The CDR3 runs to 10 residues. Trimming pared 2 bases from V and 8 bases from J, leaving 4 bases between. The CDR3 loop is CAWSWHTIYF. Here the CDR3 DNA reads TGTGCCTGGAGTTGGCACACCATATATTTT.

The chain carries TRBV6-1 and TRBJ1-2; TRBD1 matches at 8 bases. Germline V gene sequence: CDR1 MNHNS, CDR2 SASEGT. The CDR3 length is 15 residues. Losses at the gene ends were 1 base for V and 4 bases for J; bases not matched to a gene: 5. CDR3 sequence (DNA): TGTGCCAGCAGTGAAGGGACAGGGTACTTCTATGGCTACACCTTC. It codes for CASSEGTGYFYGYTF.

The chain uses TRBV12-2 and TRBJ2-2; the table's D call, TRBD2, was not checked against the DNA. TRBV12-2 is a pseudogene segment. This CDR3 is 16 amino acids long. The CDR3 region has the DNA TGTGCAAGTCGACATCATAGAGGGCCCCCCACCGGGGAGCTGTTTTTT. This translates into CASRHHRGPPTGELFF.

The CDR3: CASSLQTGVPEAFF. DNA for the CDR3: TGTGCCAGCAGCTTGCAGACTGGGGTCCCTGAAGCTTTCTTT. This chain connects TRBV5-5 to TRBJ1-1; no definite D call. The ends were cut back, 1 base at V and 6 bases at J, with 13 bases in the middle. Germline CDR1 and CDR2: SGHKS and YYEKEE (reference sequence). CDR3 length equals 14 residues.

The CDR3 is CASSSVHSNQPQHF. In DNA, the CDR3 is TGTGCCAGCAGCTCAGTACATAGCAATCAGCCCCAGCATTTT. The chain carries TRBV7-2 and TRBJ1-5; unclear D gene. This CDR3 contains 14 residues. Trimming stripped 4 bases from V and 0 bases from J, with 7 bases between. CDR1 is SGHTA and CDR2 is FQGNSA in the germline V gene. The full variable domain, its missing parts supplied by reference TRBV7-2 and TRBJ1-5, is GAGVSQSPSNKVTEKGKDVELRCDPISGHTALYWYRQSLGQGLEFLIYFQGNSAPDKSGLPSDRFSAERTGGSVSTLTIQRTQQEDSAVYLCASSSVHSNQPQHFGDGTRLSIL.

The V gene is TRBV28, the J gene TRBJ1-2; TRBD1 matches 8 bases. V was clipped by 7 bases and J by 7 bases; unmatched bases: 5. The germline V gene encodes CDR1 MDHEN and CDR2 SYDVKM. The CDR3 is 12 residues long. CDR3 nucleotide sequence: TGTGCCAGCAAAGCGACAGGGGTTGGCTACACCTTC. Translating it yields CASKATGVGYTF.

V and J are TRBV6-5 and TRBJ2-5; 12 bases are a match to TRBD2. CDR1 and CDR2 (germline): MNHEY, SVGAGI. The CDR3 totals 14 residues. The ends lost 7 bases at V and 4 bases at J; junction bases unmatched: 4. The CDR3 sequence: CASIPLAGGETQYF. The CDR3 DNA follows: TGTGCCAGCATCCCACTAGCGGGAGGAGAGACCCAGTACTTC.

The chain couples TRBV2 to TRBJ2-7, with D possibly TRBD1 on 5 matching bases. The CDR3 covers 14 residues. Germline V lookup: CDR1 SNHLY, CDR2 FYNNEI. With 3 bases removed from V and 0 bases from J, the gap between germline ends came to 9 bases. The CDR3 nucleotides are TGTGCCAGCAGTGACAGGGCTAGCTCCTACGAGCAGTACTTC. Translating gives CASSDRASSYEQYF. Full variable domain (remainder filled in from reference TRBV2 and TRBJ2-7): EPEVTQTPSHQVTQMGQEVILRCVPISNHLYFYWYRQILGQKVEFLVSFYNNEISEKSEIFDDQFSVERPDGSNFTLKIRSTKLEDSAMYFCASSDRASSYEQYFGPGTRLTVT.